What follows is one T cell receptor beta chain and its context. Germline V gene lookup returns CDR1 SGDLS and CDR2 YYNGEE. The CDR3 runs 15 residues. Trimming took 1 base from V and 4 from J, leaving 11 bases between them. The sample belongs to a study of blood T cell repertoires in COVID-19. Overall study context: Nucleic acid was either cDNA or gDNA, and it came from T cells, B-cell-depleted T cells, or PBMCs.

Sequencing was performed with immunoSEQ multiplex PCR; in TCRdb, only in-frame clones are kept and a portion is missing. The sample includes about 120,000 clones, 65% to 90% of them seen just once. Sequencing was done on a sample of peripheral blood. The rearrangement links TRBV9 to TRBJ1-4; perhaps TRBD1 as D (5 bases). This sequence originates from a man older than 75 with active or convalescent COVID-19. The DNA of the CDR3 is TGTGCCAGCAGCGTATTCGGGGGAGGTAATGAAAAACTGTTTTTT. This gives the protein CASSVFGGGNEKLFF.